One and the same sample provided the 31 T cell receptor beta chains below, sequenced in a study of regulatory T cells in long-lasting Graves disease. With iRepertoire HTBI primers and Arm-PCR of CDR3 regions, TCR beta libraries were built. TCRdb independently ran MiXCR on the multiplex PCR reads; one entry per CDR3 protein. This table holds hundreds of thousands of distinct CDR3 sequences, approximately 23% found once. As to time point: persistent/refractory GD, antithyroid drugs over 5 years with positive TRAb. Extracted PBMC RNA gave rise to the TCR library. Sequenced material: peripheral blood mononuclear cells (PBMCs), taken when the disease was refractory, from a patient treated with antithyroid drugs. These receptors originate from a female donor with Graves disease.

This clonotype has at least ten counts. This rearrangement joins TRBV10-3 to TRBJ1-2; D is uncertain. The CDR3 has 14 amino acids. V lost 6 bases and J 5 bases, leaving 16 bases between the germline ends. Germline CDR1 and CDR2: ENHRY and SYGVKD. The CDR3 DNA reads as TGTGCCATCAGCAACCCTGGGAGAACGTATGGCTACACCTTC. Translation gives CAISNPGRTYGYTF.

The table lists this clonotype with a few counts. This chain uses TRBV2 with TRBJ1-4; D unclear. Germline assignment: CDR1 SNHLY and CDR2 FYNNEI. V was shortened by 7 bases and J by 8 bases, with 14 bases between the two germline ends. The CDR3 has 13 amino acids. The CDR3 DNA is TGTGCCAGCACGGGGTTGGGGTCAGAAAAACTGTTTTTT. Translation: CASTGLGSEKLFF.

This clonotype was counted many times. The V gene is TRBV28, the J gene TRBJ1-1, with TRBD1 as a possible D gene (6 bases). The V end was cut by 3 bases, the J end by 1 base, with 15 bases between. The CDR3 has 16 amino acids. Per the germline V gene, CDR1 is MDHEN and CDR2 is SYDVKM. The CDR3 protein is CASSFGVRGPNTEAFF. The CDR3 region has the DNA TGTGCCAGCAGTTTCGGTGTCAGGGGTCCGAACACTGAAGCTTTCTTT.

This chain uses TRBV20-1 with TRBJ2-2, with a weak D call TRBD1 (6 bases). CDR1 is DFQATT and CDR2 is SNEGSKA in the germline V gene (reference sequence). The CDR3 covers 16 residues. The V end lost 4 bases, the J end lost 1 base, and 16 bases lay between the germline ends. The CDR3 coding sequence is TGCAGTGCTACGAATCCAGGGGCGAGGAACACCGGGGAGCTGTTTTTT. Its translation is CSATNPGARNTGELFF.

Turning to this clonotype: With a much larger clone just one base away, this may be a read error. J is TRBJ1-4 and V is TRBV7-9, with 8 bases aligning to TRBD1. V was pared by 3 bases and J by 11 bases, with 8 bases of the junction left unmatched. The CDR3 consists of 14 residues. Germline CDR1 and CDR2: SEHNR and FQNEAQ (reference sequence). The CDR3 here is CASSFGQGISKLFF. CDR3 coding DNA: TGTGCCAGCAGCTTTGGACAGGGCATATCTAAACTGTTTTTT.

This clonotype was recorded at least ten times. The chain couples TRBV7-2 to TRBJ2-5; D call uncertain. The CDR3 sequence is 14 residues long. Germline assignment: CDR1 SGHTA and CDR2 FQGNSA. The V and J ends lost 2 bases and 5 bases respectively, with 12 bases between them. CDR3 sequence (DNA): TGTGCCAGCAGCTTAATGAACTCCATTGAGACCCAGTACTTC. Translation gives CASSLMNSIETQYF.

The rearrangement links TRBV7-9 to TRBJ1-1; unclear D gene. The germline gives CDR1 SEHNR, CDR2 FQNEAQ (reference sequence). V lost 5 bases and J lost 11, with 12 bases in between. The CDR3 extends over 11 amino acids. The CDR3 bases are TGTGCCAGCAGCCCCGGGAGGGTTGCTTTCTTT. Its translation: CASSPGRVAFF. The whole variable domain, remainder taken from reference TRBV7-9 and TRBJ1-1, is DTGVSQNPRHKITKRGQNVTFRCDPISEHNRLYWYRQTLGQGPEFLTYFQNEAQLEKSRLLSDRFSAERPKGSFSTLEIQRTEQGDSAMYLCASSPGRVAFFGQGTRLTVV.

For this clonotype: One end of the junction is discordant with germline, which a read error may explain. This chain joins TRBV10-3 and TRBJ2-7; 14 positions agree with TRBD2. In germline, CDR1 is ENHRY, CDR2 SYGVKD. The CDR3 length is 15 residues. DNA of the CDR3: TGTGCCATCAGTGAAGTGACTAGCGGGAGGGGCGAGCAGCACTTC. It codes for CAISEVTSGRGEQHF.

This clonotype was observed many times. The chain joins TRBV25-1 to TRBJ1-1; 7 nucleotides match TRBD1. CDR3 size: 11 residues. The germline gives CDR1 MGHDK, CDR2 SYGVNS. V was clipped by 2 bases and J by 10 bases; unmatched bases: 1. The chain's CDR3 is CASSEPGGAFF. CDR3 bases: TGTGCCAGCAGTGAACCAGGGGGAGCTTTCTTT. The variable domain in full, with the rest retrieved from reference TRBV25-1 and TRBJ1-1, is EADIYQTPRYLVIGTGKKITLECSQTMGHDKMYWYQQDPGMELHLIHYSYGVNSTEKGDLSSESTVSRIRTEHFPLTLESARPSHTSQYLCASSEPGGAFFGQGTRLTVV.

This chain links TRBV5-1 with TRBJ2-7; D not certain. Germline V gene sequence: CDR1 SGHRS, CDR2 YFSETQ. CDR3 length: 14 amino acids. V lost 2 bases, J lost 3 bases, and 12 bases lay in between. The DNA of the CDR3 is TGCGCCAGCAGCTTTTTCGAGGCTGACTACGAGCAGTACTTC. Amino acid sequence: CASSFFEADYEQYF.

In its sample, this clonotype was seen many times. CDR3: CASRRTKEQYF. The CDR3 DNA follows: TGTGCCAGCAGGAGGACTAAAGAGCAGTACTTC. The chain joins TRBV28 to TRBJ2-7, with D tentatively TRBD2 (6 bases). The V gene lost 6 bases and the J gene lost 7 bases, with 10 bases spanning the gap. The germline V gene encodes CDR1 MDHEN and CDR2 SYDVKM. This CDR3 contains 11 residues.

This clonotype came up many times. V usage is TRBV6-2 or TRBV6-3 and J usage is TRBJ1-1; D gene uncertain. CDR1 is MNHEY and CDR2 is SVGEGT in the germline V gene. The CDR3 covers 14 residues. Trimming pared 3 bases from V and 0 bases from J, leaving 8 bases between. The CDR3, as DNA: TGTGCCAGCAGTTATGGAGTCATGAACACTGAAGCTTTCTTT. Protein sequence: CASSYGVMNTEAFF.

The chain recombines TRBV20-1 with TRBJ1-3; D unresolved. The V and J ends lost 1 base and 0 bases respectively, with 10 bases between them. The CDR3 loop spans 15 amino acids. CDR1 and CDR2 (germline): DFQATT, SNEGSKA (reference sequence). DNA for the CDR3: TGCAGTGCTAGAGTTTTGGGGAGCTCTGGAAACACCATATATTTT. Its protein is CSARVLGSSGNTIYF.

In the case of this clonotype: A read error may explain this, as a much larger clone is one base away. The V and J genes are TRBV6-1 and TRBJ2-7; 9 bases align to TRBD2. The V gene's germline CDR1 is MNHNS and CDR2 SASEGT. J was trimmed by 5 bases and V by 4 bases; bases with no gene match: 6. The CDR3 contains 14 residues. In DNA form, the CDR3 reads TGTGCCAGCAGTGGAGATAGCGGGAGTGACGAGCAGTACTTC. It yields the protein CASSGDSGSDEQYF.

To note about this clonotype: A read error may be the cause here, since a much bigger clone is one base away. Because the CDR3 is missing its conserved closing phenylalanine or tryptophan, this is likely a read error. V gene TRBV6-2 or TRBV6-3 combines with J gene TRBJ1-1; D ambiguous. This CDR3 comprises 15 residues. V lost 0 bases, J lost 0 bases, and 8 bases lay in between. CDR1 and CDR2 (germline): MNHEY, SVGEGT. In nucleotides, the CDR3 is TGTGCCAGCAGTTACTCGGCCGGATTGAACACTGAAGCTTTCTCT. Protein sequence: CASSYSAGLNTEAFS.

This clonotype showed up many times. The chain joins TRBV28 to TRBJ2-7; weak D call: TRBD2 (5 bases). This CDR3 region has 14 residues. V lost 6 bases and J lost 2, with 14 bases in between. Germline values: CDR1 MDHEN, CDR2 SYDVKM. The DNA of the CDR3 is TGTGCCAGCAGCCTCCGACTACCTACCTACGAGCAGTACTTC. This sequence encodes CASSLRLPTYEQYF.

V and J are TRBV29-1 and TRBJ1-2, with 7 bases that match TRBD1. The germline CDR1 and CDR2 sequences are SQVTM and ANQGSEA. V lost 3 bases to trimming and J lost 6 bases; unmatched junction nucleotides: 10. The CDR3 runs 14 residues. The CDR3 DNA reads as TGCAGCGTTGACCCCGGAGACAGGGTAAATGGCTACACCTTC. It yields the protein CSVDPGDRVNGYTF.

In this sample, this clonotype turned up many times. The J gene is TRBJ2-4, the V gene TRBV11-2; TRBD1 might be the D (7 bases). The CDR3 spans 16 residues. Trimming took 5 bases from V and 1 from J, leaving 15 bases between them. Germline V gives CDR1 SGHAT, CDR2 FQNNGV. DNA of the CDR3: TGTGCCAGCAGCCCAGGGGGAGGCGCGGCCAAAAACATTCAGTACTTC. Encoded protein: CASSPGGGAAKNIQYF.

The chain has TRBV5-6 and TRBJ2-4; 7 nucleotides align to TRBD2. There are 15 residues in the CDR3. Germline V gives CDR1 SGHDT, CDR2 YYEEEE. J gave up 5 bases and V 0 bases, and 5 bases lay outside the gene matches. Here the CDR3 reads CASSLVGGSQNIQYF. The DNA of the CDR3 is TGTGCCAGCAGCTTGGTGGGAGGGTCTCAAAACATTCAGTACTTC.

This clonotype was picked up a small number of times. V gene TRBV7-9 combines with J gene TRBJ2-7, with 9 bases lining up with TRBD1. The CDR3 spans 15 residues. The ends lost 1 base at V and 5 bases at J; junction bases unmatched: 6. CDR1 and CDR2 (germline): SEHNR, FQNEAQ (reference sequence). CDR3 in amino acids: CASSLGADRGNEQYF. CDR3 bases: TGTGCCAGCAGCTTAGGAGCGGACAGGGGCAACGAGCAGTACTTC.

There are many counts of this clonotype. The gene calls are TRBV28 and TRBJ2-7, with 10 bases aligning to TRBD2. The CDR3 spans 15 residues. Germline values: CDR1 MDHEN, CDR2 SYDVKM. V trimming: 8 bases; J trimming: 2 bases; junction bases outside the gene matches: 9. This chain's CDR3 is CASLSLAGATYEQYF. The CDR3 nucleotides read TGTGCCAGCCTATCTCTAGCGGGAGCCACCTACGAGCAGTACTTC.

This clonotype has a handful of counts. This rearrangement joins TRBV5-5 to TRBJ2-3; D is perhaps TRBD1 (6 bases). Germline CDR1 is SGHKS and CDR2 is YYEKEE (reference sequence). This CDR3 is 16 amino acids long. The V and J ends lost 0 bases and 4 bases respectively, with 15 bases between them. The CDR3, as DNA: TGTGCCAGCAGCTTGGTCTCAGGGGCAGATGCAGATACGCAGTATTTT. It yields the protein CASSLVSGADADTQYF.

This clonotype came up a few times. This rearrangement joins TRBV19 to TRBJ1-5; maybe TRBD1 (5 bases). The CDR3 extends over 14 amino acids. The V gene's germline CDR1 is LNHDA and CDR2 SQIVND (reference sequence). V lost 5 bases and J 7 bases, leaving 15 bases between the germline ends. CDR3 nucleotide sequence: TGTGCCAGTAGTCTACCGACAGTTTTGCAGCCCCAGCATTTT. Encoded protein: CASSLPTVLQPQHF.

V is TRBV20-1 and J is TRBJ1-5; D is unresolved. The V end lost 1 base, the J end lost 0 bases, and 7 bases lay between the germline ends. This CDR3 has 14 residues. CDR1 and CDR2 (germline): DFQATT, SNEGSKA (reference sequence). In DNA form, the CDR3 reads TGCAGTGCTAGAGCCGGGCTTAGCAATCAGCCCCAGCATTTT. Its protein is CSARAGLSNQPQHF.

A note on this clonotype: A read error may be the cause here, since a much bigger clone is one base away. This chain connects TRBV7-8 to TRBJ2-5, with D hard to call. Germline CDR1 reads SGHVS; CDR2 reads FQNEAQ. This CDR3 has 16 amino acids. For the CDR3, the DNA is TGTGCCGGCAGCTCACGGACGCGCTTGGGCCAAGAGACCCAGTACTTC. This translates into CAGSSRTRLGQETQYF.

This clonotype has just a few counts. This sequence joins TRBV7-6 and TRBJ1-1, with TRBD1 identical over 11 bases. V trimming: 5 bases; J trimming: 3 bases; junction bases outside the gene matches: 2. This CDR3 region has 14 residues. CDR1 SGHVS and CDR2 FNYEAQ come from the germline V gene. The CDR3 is CASSMDRGHTEAFF. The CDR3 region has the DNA TGTGCCAGCAGCATGGACAGGGGGCACACTGAAGCTTTCTTT.

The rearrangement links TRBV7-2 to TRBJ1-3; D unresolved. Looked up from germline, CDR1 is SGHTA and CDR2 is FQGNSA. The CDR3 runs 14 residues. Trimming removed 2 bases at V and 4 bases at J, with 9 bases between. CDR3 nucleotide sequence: TGTGCCAGCAGCTTATCAGGTTACGGAAACACCATATATTTT. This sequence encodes CASSLSGYGNTIYF. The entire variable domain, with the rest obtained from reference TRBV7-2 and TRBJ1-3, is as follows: GAGVSQSPSNKVTEKGKDVELRCDPISGHTALYWYRQSLGQGLEFLIYFQGNSAPDKSGLPSDRFSAERTGGSVSTLTIQRTQQEDSAVYLCASSLSGYGNTIYFGEGSWLTVV.

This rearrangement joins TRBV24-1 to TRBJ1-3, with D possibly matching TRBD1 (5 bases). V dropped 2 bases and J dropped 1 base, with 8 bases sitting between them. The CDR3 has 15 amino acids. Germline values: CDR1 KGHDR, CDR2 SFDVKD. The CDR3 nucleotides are TGTGCCACCAGTGATTCGACAGTTTCTGGAAACACCATATATTTT. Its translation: CATSDSTVSGNTIYF.

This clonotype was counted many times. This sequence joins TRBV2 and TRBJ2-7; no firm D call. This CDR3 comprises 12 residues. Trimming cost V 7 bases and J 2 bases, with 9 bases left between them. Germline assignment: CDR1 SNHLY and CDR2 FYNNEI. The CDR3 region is CASNSDTYEQYF. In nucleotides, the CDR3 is TGTGCCAGCAACAGCGATACCTACGAGCAGTACTTC.

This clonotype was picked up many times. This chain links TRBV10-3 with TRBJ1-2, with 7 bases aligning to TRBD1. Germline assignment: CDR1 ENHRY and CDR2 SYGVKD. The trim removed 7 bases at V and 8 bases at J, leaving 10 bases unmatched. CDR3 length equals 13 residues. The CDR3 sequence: CAIKGTGEEGYTF. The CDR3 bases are TGTGCCATCAAGGGTACAGGGGAGGAGGGCTACACCTTC.

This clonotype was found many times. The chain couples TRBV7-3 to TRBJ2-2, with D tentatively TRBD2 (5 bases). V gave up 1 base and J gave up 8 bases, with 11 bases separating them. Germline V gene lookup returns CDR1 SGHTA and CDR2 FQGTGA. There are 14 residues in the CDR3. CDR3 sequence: CASSLIVSGGELFF. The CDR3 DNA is TGTGCCAGCAGCTTAATAGTCAGCGGTGGGGAGCTGTTTTTT.